The text below deals with one TCR beta chain. Its antigen is unknown. No much larger clone exists at a distance of one base, and base qualities are not known. TCRbeta CDR3 regions were amplified from genomic DNA by means of the immunoSEQ Assay, a bias-controlled multiplex PCR. Regarding the original processing steps: The number of nucleated cells in each sample was estimated from the amplification of reference gene primers within the assay. To quantify the absolute abundance of each unique TCRbeta CDR3 rearrangement, sequence reads were collapsed and filtered. For each sample, productive Simpson clonality was calculated as the square root of Simpson's diversity index over productive rearrangements. TCRdb provides this immuneACCESS table in a form limited to in-frame rearrangements. Some clones are lacking; in checked studies, under half of them reflect an unresolved V gene, and why the rest are absent is not known. D and trimming come from the DNA, and the V and J calls and clone size come from that table. The sample profile shows approximately 150,000 clones; 75% to 90% of them were found once. The top ten clones comprise less than 5% of the sample.

This specimen belongs to a study of blood T cell repertoires in COVID-19 (TCRdb year 2020). Background for the entire study: Collaborator samples came from the United States, Italy and Spain and covered acute and convalescent phases of COVID-19. The prospective study material was composed of cDNA or gDNA derived from T cells, B-cell-depleted T cells, or PBMCs. The dataset comprised deeply sampled blood TCRbeta repertoires from subjects exposed to, actively infected with, or recovered from COVID-19. The repertoires were released in a freely available public database meant as a resource for research on the immune response to SARS-CoV-2. The samples were drawn from two sources: the first 160 participants of the ongoing ImmuneRACE study, and about 1,300 subjects contributed by 6 global collaborators. The sample metadata nearly always contained a de-identified subject ID, COVID-19 status, age in years and sex. Where HLA class I and class II types were available, the types were taken from metadata supplied by the sample provider, not from assay-based typing. What the authors observed across the whole study: The quantity of clinical and demographic metadata differed by source and by participant and was supplied without curation.

V is pruned by 7 bases and J by 6 bases, leaving 5 bases of the junction without a gene match. Taken from cysteine to phenylalanine, the CDR3 has 13 residues. Here the CDR3 DNA is all that survives: 39 bases in frame from base 1. Via the germline V gene, CDR1 is MGHDK and CDR2 SYGVNS. In the prospective study, participants were roughly 18 to 95 years old, resided in fewer than 25 geographic areas of the United States, and were enrolled through a virtual design. To assign participants to cohorts, the prospective study relied on clinical history that participants themselves reported in a screening survey and a study questionnaire. A participant counted as exposed if, within 2 weeks of entering the study, that participant had been in contact with someone who had a PCR-confirmed or clinician-diagnosed COVID-19 case. In the prospective study, whole blood, serum and a nasopharyngeal or oropharyngeal swab were collected from each participant by mobile phlebotomists. Over an approximately 2-month period, participants in the prospective study had the option of providing additional blood draws and questionnaires. Prospective study blood samples were shipped either frozen or at room temperature before DNA extraction.

The source of this sequence is a middle-aged woman who had been exposed to COVID-19. Sequencing was done on a sample of PBMCs or T cells enriched from blood (not recorded which). In this chain, TRBV25-1 is recombined with TRBJ2-1, and TRBD1 aligns with 8 junction nucleotides. In nucleotide form, the sequence is TGTGCCAGCACCAGGGGGCAAGTCAATGAGCAGTTCTTC. This is translated as CASTRGQVNEQFF. Where the CDR3 stops, the reference TRBV25-1 and TRBJ2-1 genes take over; the full variable domain is EADIYQTPRYLVIGTGKKITLECSQTMGHDKMYWYQQDPGMELHLIHYSYGVNSTEKGDLSSESTVSRIRTEHFPLTLESARPSHTSQYLCASTRGQVNEQFFGPGTRLTVL.